This T cell receptor (beta chain) was retrieved from a study of response to subunit inactivated influenza vaccine. Whole-study findings and limits: It was suggested by the authors that few new T cells are recruited by each seasonal influenza vaccination.

Via MiXCR, TCRdb re-called the RT-PCR reads, giving one row per CDR3 protein. The table lists around 530,000 distinct CDR3 sequences, about 15% of them singletons. The ends were cut back, 6 bases at V and 3 bases at J, with 15 bases in the middle. CDR3 size: 14 residues. Germline CDR1 SGHKS, CDR2 YYEKEE (reference sequence). Regarding this clonotype: What it recognizes is unknown.

The sample in question was CD4+ T cells sorted from PBMCs, obtained approximately 25 months after vaccination. The source is a man aged 50 to 69 who received an inactivated influenza vaccine. This chain links TRBV5-5 with TRBJ1-1, with D unclear. DNA of the CDR3: TGTGCCAGCACCCTTGGGTGGGCGGACACTGAAGCTTTCTTT. Translation gives CASTLGWADTEAFF.